This T cell receptor (beta chain) originates from a study of T cell responses to AZD1222 COVID-19 vaccine. Study summary: Samples with a second dose at about 4 or about 12 weeks were pooled together. Study conclusions and caveats: Possibly, clonal diversity was underestimated; donors were largely white British and included more females. Among spike-specific TCRs, nearly half reportedly target unmutated variant regions. An increase in Spike-specific TCR breadth and depth was observed after two AZD1222 doses.

This CDR3 has 15 amino acids. Germline lookup yields CDR1 LNHDA and CDR2 SQIVND (reference sequence). The ends lost 6 bases at V and 8 bases at J; junction bases unmatched: 12. For this clone: Its antigen is not identified.

Only in-frame clones appear in the TCRdb table, and some are missing; sequencing was by immunoSEQ multiplex PCR. Of 100,000 to 150,000 clones detected, over 75% appear once; the ten largest clones hold 20% to 25%. The clonotype was recovered from an adult in good health. Material: peripheral blood, obtained on day 0 of AZD1222 vaccination. V gene TRBV19 combines with J gene TRBJ2-1, with 8 bases aligning to TRBD1. CDR3 sequence reads: CASSKGGQAFDEQFF. CDR3 bases: TGTGCCAGTAGCAAAGGGGGACAGGCTTTCGATGAGCAGTTCTTC.